A selection of T cell receptor beta chains follows, all from one sample in a study of cytotoxic CD8 clonotypes in ibrutinib-treated CLL. Some clones are missing from TCRdb's copy, which holds only in-frame ones; the method was immunoSEQ multiplex PCR. The repertoire includes about 63,000 clones, around 52% of them detected once, and about 15% sits in the top ten. The sample was PBMCs, taken after 12 months of ibrutinib treatment. The receptor set was obtained from a human donor with chronic lymphocytic leukemia. CDR3s include the opening cysteine and the closing phenylalanine or tryptophan. Fields, in order: D gene, J gene, V gene, clone size, CDR3 protein, CDR3 DNA. D genes are given only for firm matches. The listing skips clone size in some rows; elsewhere it reads once, few, many or a size class.

>TRBD1|TRBJ1-4|TRBV5-1|-
CASSGSGTGHVKLFF
TGCGCCAGCAGCGGGAGTGGGACAGGGCACGTGAAACTGTTTTTT
>-|TRBJ1-1|TRBV27|-
CASTGWTEAFF
TGTGCCAGTACGGGCTGGACTGAAGCTTTCTTT
>-|TRBJ1-4|TRBV20-1|many
CSAPNEKLFF
TGCAGTGCCCCTAATGAAAAACTGTTTTTT
>TRBD2|TRBJ2-5|TRBV7-8|-
CASSLVGEGETQYF
TGTGCCAGCAGCTTAGTCGGGGAGGGAGAGACCCAGTACTTC
>-|TRBJ2-1|TRBV10-3|-
CAISVLAYNEQFF
TGTGCCATCAGTGTCTTAGCCTACAATGAGCAGTTCTTC
>-|TRBJ1-1|TRBV11-2|-
CASSLDLGNTEAFF
TGTGCCAGCAGCTTAGATTTGGGAAACACTGAAGCTTTCTTT
>TRBD1|TRBJ1-3|TRBV30|-
CAWNPFTGVGNTIYF
TGTGCCTGGAACCCGTTCACAGGGGTTGGAAACACCATATATTTT
>-|TRBJ2-3|TRBV9|-
CASSVAGSSDNGQYF
TGTGCCAGCAGCGTAGCCGGTTCGTCGGATAATGGGCAGTATTTT
>-|TRBJ1-6|TRBV5-1|-
CASSLVPTEYNSPLHF
TGCGCCAGCAGCTTGGTCCCAACAGAATATAATTCACCCCTCCACTTT
>-|TRBJ2-7|TRBV11-2|-
CASSANYEQYF
TGTGCCAGCAGCGCTAACTACGAGCAGTACTTC
>-|TRBJ2-1|TRBV5-1|-
CASSLTINEQFF
TGCGCCAGCAGCCTTACTATCAATGAGCAGTTCTTC
>TRBD2|TRBJ2-7|TRBV27|-
CASSLRGLAGAHEQYF
TGTGCCAGCAGTTTACGCGGACTAGCGGGAGCCCACGAGCAGTACTTC
>TRBD1|TRBJ1-2|TRBV7-7|few
CASSPRQGNYNDGYTF
TGTGCCAGCAGCCCCAGACAGGGTAACTATAACGATGGCTACACCTTC
>-|TRBJ1-2|TRBV27|-
CASRQQGSGYTF
TGTGCCAGCAGGCAGCAGGGGAGCGGCTACACCTTC
>TRBD2|TRBJ2-1|TRBV7-2|-
CASSLAGGGQFF
TGTGCCAGCAGCTTAGCTGGCGGGGGACAGTTCTTC
>TRBD1|TRBJ1-5|TRBV5-1|-
CASSLGGTGYQPQHF
TGCGCCAGCAGCTTGGGTGGGACAGGTTATCAGCCCCAGCATTTT
>-|TRBJ1-1|TRBV11-2|-
CASSLGRPEAFF
TGTGCCAGCAGCCTGGGAAGGCCTGAAGCTTTCTTT
>TRBD1|TRBJ2-5|TRBV5-1|-
CASSFGTGGMETQYF
TGCGCCAGCAGCTTCGGGACAGGGGGCATGGAGACCCAGTACTTC
>-|TRBJ1-5|TRBV19|-
CASSWAGNQPQHF
TGTGCCAGTAGTTGGGCAGGGAATCAGCCCCAGCATTTT
>-|TRBJ1-6|TRBV5-4|-
CASSLVAGNNSPLHF
TGTGCCAGCAGCTTGGTCGCCGGCAATAATTCACCCCTCCACTTT
>-|TRBJ2-6|TRBV6-4|once
CASSDVGGSGANVLTF
TGTGCCAGCAGTGACGTTGGGGGGTCTGGGGCCAACGTCCTGACTTTC
>-|TRBJ1-1|TRBV7-7|-
CASSFGENTEAFF
TGTGCCAGCAGCTTTGGGGAGAACACTGAAGCTTTCTTT
>-|TRBJ1-5|TRBV6-5|many
CASSPFTGFNQPQHF
TGTGCCAGCAGTCCCTTTACAGGGTTCAATCAGCCCCAGCATTTT
>TRBD1|TRBJ1-1|TRBV5-1|few
CASSSTGGTEAFF
TGCGCCAGCAGCTCCACAGGGGGTACTGAAGCTTTCTTT
>-|TRBJ1-2|TRBV25-1|-
CASSRGYGYTF
TGTGCCAGCAGTCGTGGCTATGGCTACACCTTC
>-|TRBJ1-1|TRBV9|-
CASSPPVADTEAFF
TGTGCCAGCAGCCCCCCCGTAGCCGACACTGAAGCTTTCTTT
>TRBD2|TRBJ2-1|TRBV5-1|few
CASSFAAASGSYNEQFF
TGCGCCAGCAGTTTTGCAGCCGCTAGCGGCTCCTACAATGAGCAGTTCTTC
>-|TRBJ2-5|TRBV4-2|-
CASSPTRLGWETQYF
TGTGCCAGCAGTCCGACCCGGTTGGGGTGGGAGACCCAGTACTTC
>-|TRBJ2-1|TRBV7-9|-
CASSRRGLYNEQFF
TGTGCCAGCAGCCGTCGGGGTCTTTACAATGAGCAGTTCTTC
>-|TRBJ2-3|TRBV27|few
CAISPGLSTDTQYF
TGTGCCATTTCTCCGGGGCTTAGCACAGATACGCAGTATTTT
>TRBD2|TRBJ2-5|TRBV29-1|-
CSVVGGGETQYF
TGCAGCGTTGTTGGCGGGGGGGAGACCCAGTACTTC
>-|TRBJ1-1|TRBV19|-
CASSQMGANTEAFF
TGTGCCAGTAGCCAGATGGGGGCGAACACTGAAGCTTTCTTT
>-|TRBJ2-2|TRBV6-1|-
CASRGWRAYTGELFF
TGTGCCAGTAGGGGGTGGAGGGCGTACACCGGGGAGCTGTTTTTT
>-|TRBJ2-1|TRBV4-1|many
CASSQALEGPGHGEQFF
TGCGCCAGCAGCCAAGCCCTGGAGGGACCCGGTCATGGTGAGCAGTTCTTC
>-|TRBJ2-1|TRBV5-1|many
CASSPYYPQIQDEQFF
TGCGCCAGCAGCCCCTACTACCCCCAAATTCAGGATGAGCAGTTCTTC
>-|TRBJ2-2|TRBV18|-
CASSPGSGTGELFF
TGTGCCAGCTCACCGGGGTCTGGGACCGGGGAGCTGTTTTTT
>-|TRBJ1-1|TRBV18|many
CASSPSELHTEAFF
TGTGCCAGCTCACCATCGGAGCTCCACACTGAAGCTTTCTTT